These 25 T cell receptor beta chains were all obtained from the same sample, sequenced in a study of radiation and T cells in renal cell carcinoma. Only in-frame clones appear in the TCRdb table, and some are missing; sequencing was by immunoSEQ multiplex PCR. The sample holds around 77,000 clones, roughly 83% seen once. Regarding time point: blood 4 weeks post-SBRT, at nephrectomy. Treatment of the sample: 15 Gy SBRT to primary tumor, nephrectomy 4 weeks later. The material sequenced was blood, taken from a patient whose treatment included radiotherapy and nephrectomy. The receptors were gathered from a woman aged 60-75 years with renal cell carcinoma.

The rearrangement joins TRBV27 to TRBJ2-5; 7 nucleotides align to TRBD2. V was pared by 6 bases and J by 5 bases, with 6 bases of the junction left unmatched. Per germline, CDR1 MNHEY and CDR2 SMNVEV (reference sequence). The CDR3 consists of 13 residues. The CDR3 region is CASRPGRRETQYF. The CDR3 DNA follows: TGTGCCAGCAGGCCCGGGAGGAGGGAGACCCAGTACTTC.

The rearrangement joins TRBV2 to TRBJ1-2; D not resolved. With 4 bases removed from V and 4 bases from J, the gap between germline ends came to 7 bases. This CDR3 has 12 residues. Germline lookup yields CDR1 SNHLY and CDR2 FYNNEI. CDR3: CASSATVYGYTF. For the CDR3, the DNA is TGTGCCAGCAGTGCGACGGTCTATGGCTACACCTTC.

The V gene is TRBV19, the J gene TRBJ1-1; D is unresolved. Trimming took 3 bases from V and 2 from J, leaving 7 bases between them. CDR3 length: 13 amino acids. Looked up from germline, CDR1 is LNHDA and CDR2 is SQIVND (reference sequence). CDR3 region: CASSISGNTEAFF. Written as DNA, the CDR3 is TGTGCCAGTAGTATCTCGGGAAACACTGAAGCTTTCTTT.

The V call is TRBV21-1, the J call TRBJ2-6; the table's D call, TRBD1, has no DNA check behind it. TRBV21-1 is reported as a pseudogene. The CDR3 totals 19 residues. Written as DNA, the CDR3 is TGTGCCAGCAACAAAGGGGACAGGGCGTACCTTTCTGGGGCCAACGTCCTGACTTTC. Translation gives CASNKGDRAYLSGANVLTF.

This clone is labeled as medium-sized (0.01 to 0.1%). The J gene is TRBJ1-2, the V gene TRBV12-5; 8 bases are a match to TRBD1. This CDR3 spans 14 amino acids. Germline CDR1 reads LGHNT; CDR2 reads FRNRAP. With 1 base clipped from V and 8 bases from J, the junction kept 6 bases outside the gene matches. The CDR3 DNA is TGTGCTAGTGGTTTGGGGACAGGGTTCGGGGGCTACACCTTC. Encoded protein: CASGLGTGFGGYTF. The whole variable domain, remainder taken from reference TRBV12-5 and TRBJ1-2, is DARVTQTPRHKVTEMGQEVTMRCQPILGHNTVFWYRQTMMQGLELLAYFRNRAPLDDSGMPKDRFSAEMPDATLATLKIQPSEPRDSAVYFCASGLGTGFGGYTFGSGTRLTVV.

This clone is a singleton in its sample. The V call is TRBV5-1, the J call TRBJ1-5, with D tentatively TRBD1 (5 bases). CDR1 SGHRS and CDR2 YFSETQ come from the germline V gene. The CDR3 runs 15 residues. V was clipped by 0 bases and J by 6 bases, with 13 bases between them. The chain's CDR3 is CASSLEGGTFQPQHF. CDR3 nucleotide sequence: TGCGCCAGCAGCTTGGAGGGAGGGACGTTTCAGCCCCAGCATTTT.

A note on this clone: The CDR3 does not end in the conserved phenylalanine or tryptophan, so this is likely a read error. This chain uses TRBV5-1 with TRBJ1-1; D ambiguous. The V end was cut by 0 bases, the J end by 3 bases, with 15 bases between. The CDR3 has 16 residues. CDR1 and CDR2 from the germline V gene are SGHRS and YFSETQ. CDR3 in amino acids: CASSLGPMGFDTEAFL. The CDR3 DNA reads TGCGCCAGCAGCTTGGGGCCGATGGGGTTTGACACTGAAGCTTTCCTT.

The J gene is TRBJ1-2, the V gene TRBV9; D unresolved. CDR3 size: 13 residues. The germline V gene has CDR1 SGDLS and CDR2 YYNGEE. V lost 4 bases, J lost 0 bases, and 7 bases lay in between. The CDR3 bases are TGTGCCAGCAGCCCCCAAGCTAACTATGGCTACACCTTC. The encoded protein is CASSPQANYGYTF.

The V call is TRBV5-1, the J call TRBJ2-1; 7 bases map to TRBD2. The germline V gene has CDR1 SGHRS and CDR2 YFSETQ. J was trimmed by 7 bases and V by 4 bases; bases with no gene match: 5. The CDR3 is 13 amino acids. The CDR3 reads CASSPVLANEQFF. For the CDR3, the DNA is TGCGCCAGCAGCCCCGTACTAGCGAATGAGCAGTTCTTC.

The gene calls are TRBV28 and TRBJ2-7; 9 nucleotides agree with TRBD2. V lost 3 bases, J lost 6 bases, and 15 bases stayed unmatched. This CDR3 has 17 residues. Germline CDR1 is MDHEN and CDR2 is SYDVKM. CDR3 coding DNA: TGTGCCAGCAGTTTCGGGGGGGTAGTAGCGGGAGAGTTCGAGCAGTACTTC. Translated: CASSFGGVVAGEFEQYF.

This chain connects TRBV4-1 to TRBJ2-7; D remains ambiguous. The CDR3 is 15 amino acids. Trimming stripped 1 base from V and 7 bases from J, with 17 bases between. Germline V CDR1 and CDR2: MGHRA, YSYEKL. CDR3 protein: CASSQGTNRDGEQYF. The CDR3 region has the DNA TGCGCCAGCAGCCAAGGAACGAATAGGGATGGAGAGCAGTACTTC.

The CDR3 bases are TGTGCCAGTAGTACCCGCACGGTTAATGAAAAACTGTTTTTT. Its protein is CASSTRTVNEKLFF. The chain combines TRBV19 with TRBJ1-4; D is ambiguous. V was clipped by 4 bases and J by 4 bases, with 10 bases between them. Looked up from germline, CDR1 is LNHDA and CDR2 is SQIVND (reference sequence). The CDR3 sequence is 14 residues long.

The rearrangement joins TRBV15 to TRBJ2-7, with TRBD2 as a possible D gene (5 bases). The V end lost 3 bases, the J end lost 4 bases, and 13 bases lay between the germline ends. CDR1 is LNHNV, CDR2 YYDKDF, per germline (reference sequence). CDR3 size: 14 residues. The DNA of the CDR3 is TGTGCCACCAGCAGGACTATAGGCGCATACGAGCAGTACTTC. This codes for CATSRTIGAYEQYF. The whole variable domain, filled in from reference TRBV15 and TRBJ2-7, reads DAMVIQNPRYQVTQFGKPVTLSCSQTLNHNVMYWYQQKSSQAPKLLFHYYDKDFNNEADTPDNFQSRRPNTSFCFLDIRSPGLGDTAMYLCATSRTIGAYEQYFGPGTRLTVT.

The V gene is TRBV5-1, the J gene TRBJ2-3; TRBD2 matches 7 bases. CDR3 length equals 13 residues. The germline V gene has CDR1 SGHRS and CDR2 YFSETQ. J gave up 1 base and V 7 bases, and 3 bases lay outside the gene matches. The CDR3 spells CASSGGGTDTQYF. DNA for the CDR3: TGCGCCAGCTCGGGGGGAGGCACAGATACGCAGTATTTT.

Regarding this clone: Compared with germline, one end of the junction differs, possibly owing to a read error. The chain carries TRBV7-2 and TRBJ2-1; a possible D gene is TRBD1 (6 bases). The CDR3 length is 15 residues. The germline CDR1 and CDR2 sequences are SGHTA and FQGNSA. DNA for the CDR3: TGTGCCAGCAGCTTCGGTGGACAGAAAAACAATGGGCAGTTCTTC. The encoded protein is CASSFGGQKNNGQFF. The full variable domain, rest sourced from reference TRBV7-2 and TRBJ2-1, is GAGVSQSPSNKVTEKGKDVELRCDPISGHTALYWYRQSLGQGLEFLIYFQGNSAPDKSGLPSDRFSAERTGGSVSTLTIQRTQQEDSAVYLCASSFGGQKNNGQFFGPGTRLTVL.

This clone was counted once. This rearrangement joins TRBV6-6 to TRBJ2-7; 9 bases align to TRBD1. The CDR3 runs 14 residues. V shed 5 bases and J 2 bases; nucleotides not matched to a gene: 4. The V gene's germline CDR1 is MNHNY and CDR2 SVGAGI (reference sequence). The CDR3 DNA reads as TGTGCCAGCAGTGCCGGGACAGGGACCTACGAGCAGTACTTC. As protein: CASSAGTGTYEQYF.

The chain joins TRBV7-9 to TRBJ1-2; a possible D gene is TRBD1 (5 bases). Germline V CDR1 and CDR2: SEHNR, FQNEAQ (reference sequence). CDR3 size: 14 residues. The V end lost 1 base, the J end lost 4 bases, and 10 bases lay between the germline ends. The CDR3 spells CASSLEARAYGYTF. DNA of the CDR3: TGTGCCAGCAGCTTAGAAGCCAGGGCCTATGGCTACACCTTC. Filled out from reference TRBV7-9 and TRBJ1-2, the complete variable domain reads DTGVSQNPRHKITKRGQNVTFRCDPISEHNRLYWYRQTLGQGPEFLTYFQNEAQLEKSRLLSDRFSAERPKGSFSTLEIQRTEQGDSAMYLCASSLEARAYGYTFGSGTRLTVV.

The rearrangement uses TRBV19 and TRBJ2-2; 7 nucleotides match TRBD1. The CDR3 has 14 amino acids. The V gene's germline CDR1 is LNHDA and CDR2 SQIVND (reference sequence). Unmatched junction bases numbered 3, after V lost 3 bases and J lost 5 bases. The CDR3 region has the DNA TGTGCCAGTAGTATGACAGGGCCGACCGGGGAGCTGTTTTTT. Amino acids: CASSMTGPTGELFF.

The chain uses TRBV28 and TRBJ2-5, with D possibly TRBD2 on 6 matching bases. Germline values: CDR1 MDHEN, CDR2 SYDVKM. The CDR3 spans 14 residues. The V end was cut by 2 bases, the J end by 5 bases, with 12 bases between. The CDR3 region has the DNA TGTGCCAGCAGTTTAGCGGGAATGGGGGAGACCCAGTACTTC. It specifies CASSLAGMGETQYF.

The chain carries TRBV2 and TRBJ2-7; 7 nucleotides align to TRBD1. Germline CDR1 is SNHLY and CDR2 is FYNNEI. V shed 6 bases, J shed 4 bases, and the junction held 18 bases outside the gene matches. The CDR3 length is 17 residues. The CDR3 DNA sequence: TGTGCCAGCAGGAAGGGACAGAGTTTGGCGATTTTATACGAGCAGTACTTC. Residues: CASRKGQSLAILYEQYF. The whole variable domain, remainder taken from reference TRBV2 and TRBJ2-7, is EPEVTQTPSHQVTQMGQEVILRCVPISNHLYFYWYRQILGQKVEFLVSFYNNEISEKSEIFDDQFSVERPDGSNFTLKIRSTKLEDSAMYFCASRKGQSLAILYEQYFGPGTRLTVT.

The chain is built from TRBV10-2 and TRBJ1-2; 9 bases fit TRBD1. Germline CDR1 reads WSHSY; CDR2 reads SAAADI. This CDR3 has 13 amino acids. V was clipped by 6 bases and J by 4 bases; unmatched bases: 3. CDR3 amino acids: CASRDRGSYGYTF. CDR3 DNA sequence: TGCGCCAGCAGGGACAGGGGAAGCTATGGCTACACCTTC.

V gene TRBV4-1 combines with J gene TRBJ2-5; 8 bases map to TRBD1. Germline V gene sequence: CDR1 MGHRA, CDR2 YSYEKL. Unmatched junction bases numbered 6, after V lost 0 bases and J lost 3 bases. This CDR3 has 16 amino acids. CDR3 loop: CASSQDGTGPKETQYF. CDR3 DNA sequence: TGCGCCAGCAGCCAAGACGGGACAGGTCCTAAAGAGACCCAGTACTTC.

This clone was counted between two and nine times. This chain joins TRBV30 and TRBJ1-1; TRBD1 might be the D (6 bases). The germline CDR1 and CDR2 sequences are GTSNPN and SVGIG (reference sequence). V was trimmed by 0 bases and J by 3 bases, leaving 20 bases between them. This CDR3 has 17 amino acids. DNA of the CDR3: TGTGCCTGGAGTGTGGCTAAGGTGGGGGCGCGGGACACTGAAGCTTTCTTT. Protein product: CAWSVAKVGARDTEAFF. Full variable domain (rest looked up from reference TRBV30 and TRBJ1-1): SQTIHQWPATLVQPVGSPLSLECTVEGTSNPNLYWYRQAAGRGLQLLFYSVGIGQISSEVPQNLSASRPQDRQFILSSKKLLLSDSGFYLCAWSVAKVGARDTEAFFGQGTRLTVV.

V is TRBV5-4 and J is TRBJ1-1, with D possibly being TRBD1 (6 bases). Germline lookup yields CDR1 SGHNT and CDR2 YYREEE (reference sequence). Trimming cost V 1 base and J 3 bases, with 13 bases left between them. The CDR3 totals 15 residues. This CDR3 is CASSLSDRLDTEAFF. The CDR3 region has the DNA TGTGCCAGCAGCTTGAGCGACAGGCTGGACACTGAAGCTTTCTTT.

The chain carries TRBV4-3 and TRBJ2-7, with TRBD2 identical over 9 bases. CDR3 length: 17 residues. V lost 0 bases and J lost 3; bases outside the gene matches: 9. Germline values: CDR1 LGHNA, CDR2 YSLEER. CDR3 sequence reads: CASSQDTSGRTLYEQYF. The DNA for the CDR3 is TGCGCCAGCAGCCAAGATACCAGCGGGAGGACACTCTACGAGCAGTACTTC.